These T cell receptor beta chains were read from a single sample in a study of naive CD8 T cells in extremely preterm neonates. The method was immunoSEQ multiplex PCR; TCRdb's version includes in-frame clones alone and lacks a portion of them. The table includes around 23,000 clones, approximately 88% detected once. The source material was naive CD8+ T cells from cord blood. The receptors come from a boy who was born preterm. Both conserved end residues are part of each CDR3. D genes are given only for firm matches. Where a row states a size, it is once, few, many or the class of an expanded clone; other rows omit it.

V gene: TRBV7-9; clone size: NA; D gene: TRBD2; J gene: TRBJ2-1; CDR3 DNA: TGTGCCAGCAGCTTTAGCGGGGGGGCCTACAATGAGCAGTTCTTC; CDR3 protein: CASSFSGGAYNEQFF
V gene: TRBV6-5; clone size: NA; D gene: NA; J gene: TRBJ1-6; CDR3 DNA: TGTGCCATCAGTGAGTCAGGGGCTTCACCCCTCCACTTT; CDR3 protein: CAISESGASPLHF
V gene: TRBV6-4; clone size: NA; D gene: NA; J gene: TRBJ1-2; CDR3 DNA: TGTGCCAGCAGGACAGGCTATGGCTACACCTTC; CDR3 protein: CASRTGYGYTF
V gene: TRBV7-6; clone size: NA; D gene: NA; J gene: TRBJ2-3; CDR3 DNA: TGTGCCAGCAGCTTAGGGACTAGCACAGATACGCAGTATTTT; CDR3 protein: CASSLGTSTDTQYF
V gene: TRBV27; clone size: few; D gene: TRBD1; J gene: TRBJ1-2; CDR3 DNA: TGTGCCAGCAGCCGGACAGGGCGAGGCTACACCTTC; CDR3 protein: CASSRTGRGYTF
V gene: TRBV19; clone size: NA; D gene: NA; J gene: TRBJ2-2; CDR3 DNA: TGTGCCAGTAGTATGGGCGGGGAGCTGTTTTTT; CDR3 protein: CASSMGGELFF
V gene: TRBV27; clone size: few; D gene: TRBD1; J gene: TRBJ1-3; CDR3 DNA: TGTGCCAGCAGTTGGGACAGGGGAAACACCATATATTTT; CDR3 protein: CASSWDRGNTIYF
V gene: TRBV10-3; clone size: NA; D gene: NA; J gene: TRBJ2-2; CDR3 DNA: TGTGCCATCAGTGGCGACAACACCGGGGAGCTGTTTTTT; CDR3 protein: CAISGDNTGELFF
V gene: TRBV9; clone size: NA; D gene: NA; J gene: TRBJ1-2; CDR3 DNA: TGTGCCAGCAGCGATGGTGGAGGCTACACCTTC; CDR3 protein: CASSDGGGYTF
V gene: TRBV11-2; clone size: NA; D gene: TRBD1; J gene: TRBJ1-6; CDR3 DNA: TGTGCCAGCAGCTGGACAGGGGATTCACCCCTCCACTTT; CDR3 protein: CASSWTGDSPLHF
V gene: TRBV21-1; clone size: NA; D gene: NA; J gene: TRBJ1-2; CDR3 DNA: TGTGCCAGCAGCACAGGGGACTATGGCTACACCTTC; CDR3 protein: CASSTGDYGYTF
V gene: TRBV10-1; clone size: NA; D gene: NA; J gene: TRBJ2-3; CDR3 DNA: TGCGCCAGCAGCCTGGGACTCCCGGGGACAGATACGCAGTATTTT; CDR3 protein: CASSLGLPGTDTQYF
V gene: TRBV12-5; clone size: NA; D gene: NA; J gene: TRBJ1-1; CDR3 DNA: TGTGCTAGTGGTTTCGCCTCGAACACTGAAGCTTTCTTT; CDR3 protein: CASGFASNTEAFF
V gene: TRBV27; clone size: NA; D gene: TRBD1; J gene: TRBJ2-7; CDR3 DNA: TGTGCCAGCAGTTTGACAGGGGCCTACGAGCAGTACTTC; CDR3 protein: CASSLTGAYEQYF
V gene: TRBV7-6; clone size: NA; D gene: NA; J gene: TRBJ2-1; CDR3 DNA: TGTGCCAGCAGGGGACACAATGAGCAGTTCTTC; CDR3 protein: CASRGHNEQFF
V gene: TRBV4-2; clone size: NA; D gene: TRBD2; J gene: TRBJ2-5; CDR3 DNA: TGTGCCAGCAGCGAAGAGACTAGCGGGGGGGCCTCTGCAGAGACCCAGTACTTC; CDR3 protein: CASSEETSGGASAETQYF
V gene: TRBV4-3; clone size: NA; D gene: TRBD1; J gene: TRBJ1-1; CDR3 DNA: TGCGCCAGCAGCCCCCGGACAGGGAACACTGAAGCTTTCTTT; CDR3 protein: CASSPRTGNTEAFF
V gene: TRBV27; clone size: NA; D gene: NA; J gene: TRBJ1-2; CDR3 DNA: TGTGCCAGCAGTGACAACTATGGCTACACCTTC; CDR3 protein: CASSDNYGYTF
V gene: TRBV12-5; clone size: NA; D gene: TRBD2; J gene: TRBJ2-7; CDR3 DNA: TGTGCTAGTGGTGATACTAGCGGGGCCTACGAGCAGTACTTC; CDR3 protein: CASGDTSGAYEQYF
V gene: TRBV14; clone size: NA; D gene: NA; J gene: TRBJ1-2; CDR3 DNA: TGTGCCAGCAGCCAACTGGGGAATGGCTACACCTTC; CDR3 protein: CASSQLGNGYTF
V gene: TRBV13; clone size: NA; D gene: TRBD2; J gene: TRBJ2-1; CDR3 DNA: TGTGCCAGCAGCTTAGTTAGCGGGGGGGCCAATGAGCAGTTCTTC; CDR3 protein: CASSLVSGGANEQFF
V gene: TRBV6-4; clone size: NA; D gene: NA; J gene: TRBJ1-1; CDR3 DNA: TGTGCCAGCAGTGACTCAGGGGGCACTGAAGCTTTCTTT; CDR3 protein: CASSDSGGTEAFF
V gene: TRBV7-6; clone size: NA; D gene: TRBD2; J gene: TRBJ2-7; CDR3 DNA: TGTGCCAGCAGCTTAGCAGCGGGGGTCTACGAGCAGTACTTC; CDR3 protein: CASSLAAGVYEQYF
V gene: TRBV5-1; clone size: few; D gene: NA; J gene: TRBJ1-3; CDR3 DNA: TGCGCCAGCAGCTTGGGGGCTGGAAACACCATATATTTT; CDR3 protein: CASSLGAGNTIYF
V gene: TRBV9; clone size: NA; D gene: NA; J gene: TRBJ1-2; CDR3 DNA: TGTGCCAGCAGCGTAGGGGGCACTAACTATGGCTACACCTTC; CDR3 protein: CASSVGGTNYGYTF
V gene: TRBV7-6; clone size: NA; D gene: NA; J gene: TRBJ1-1; CDR3 DNA: TGTGCCAGCAGCTTAGTAGGTGGGGGGGGCACTGAAGCTTTCTTT; CDR3 protein: CASSLVGGGGTEAFF
V gene: TRBV11-2; clone size: NA; D gene: NA; J gene: TRBJ2-5; CDR3 DNA: TGTGCCAGCAGCTTAGTTCTGTTCTCCATCCAAGAGACCCAGTACTTC; CDR3 protein: CASSLVLFSIQETQYF
V gene: TRBV5-1; clone size: few; D gene: NA; J gene: TRBJ2-7; CDR3 DNA: TGCGCCAGCAACAGGGACGAGCAGTACTTC; CDR3 protein: CASNRDEQYF
V gene: TRBV6-5; clone size: NA; D gene: TRBD1; J gene: TRBJ2-2; CDR3 DNA: TGTGCCAGCAGTTACGGGACAGCGAACACCGGGGAGCTGTTTTTT; CDR3 protein: CASSYGTANTGELFF
V gene: TRBV4-2; clone size: NA; D gene: TRBD2; J gene: TRBJ2-1; CDR3 DNA: TGTGCCAGCAGCCAAGCGGGGGGCTCCTACAATGAGCAGTTCTTC; CDR3 protein: CASSQAGGSYNEQFF
V gene: TRBV7-3; clone size: once; D gene: TRBD2; J gene: TRBJ2-3; CDR3 DNA: TGTGCCAGCAGCTTACTAGCGGGGCCAGATACGCAGTATTTT; CDR3 protein: CASSLLAGPDTQYF
V gene: TRBV6-5; clone size: NA; D gene: TRBD1; J gene: TRBJ1-4; CDR3 DNA: TGTGCCAGCAGTTACTCGGGACAGGGGGCTGAAAAACTGTTTTTT; CDR3 protein: CASSYSGQGAEKLFF
V gene: TRBV7-3; clone size: NA; D gene: TRBD2; J gene: TRBJ2-1; CDR3 DNA: TGTGCCAGCAGCTTACTAGCGGGGGGGCACAATGAGCAGTTCTTC; CDR3 protein: CASSLLAGGHNEQFF
V gene: TRBV6-4; clone size: NA; D gene: NA; J gene: TRBJ1-1; CDR3 DNA: TGTGCCAGCAGTGACCCGTTCGGGGGTGACACTGAAGCTTTCTTT; CDR3 protein: CASSDPFGGDTEAFF
V gene: TRBV29-1; clone size: NA; D gene: NA; J gene: TRBJ1-1; CDR3 DNA: TGCAGCGTTGGGTTTGGGAACACTGAAGCTTTCTTT; CDR3 protein: CSVGFGNTEAFF
V gene: TRBV2; clone size: NA; D gene: NA; J gene: TRBJ2-1; CDR3 DNA: TGTGCCAGCAGTGTAAGTAGGTCCTACAATGAGCAGTTCTTC; CDR3 protein: CASSVSRSYNEQFF
V gene: TRBV4-1; clone size: once; D gene: NA; J gene: TRBJ2-7; CDR3 DNA: TGCGCCAGCAGCCAAGGACAAACCTACGAGCAGTACTTC; CDR3 protein: CASSQGQTYEQYF
V gene: TRBV10-3; clone size: NA; D gene: TRBD2; J gene: TRBJ2-2; CDR3 DNA: TGTGCCATCAAGGGCACTAGCGGCCACACCGGGGAGCTGTTTTTT; CDR3 protein: CAIKGTSGHTGELFF
V gene: TRBV30; clone size: NA; D gene: NA; J gene: TRBJ1-1; CDR3 DNA: TGTGCCTGGAGTCCGGGTGGCACTGAAGCTTTCTTT; CDR3 protein: CAWSPGGTEAFF
V gene: TRBV4-1; clone size: once; D gene: NA; J gene: TRBJ2-1; CDR3 DNA: TGCGCCAGCAGCCAAGCCAATGAGCAGTTCTTC; CDR3 protein: CASSQANEQFF
V gene: TRBV12-5; clone size: NA; D gene: TRBD1; J gene: TRBJ1-5; CDR3 DNA: TGTGCTAGTGGTTTGCCGGGACAGGGCAATCAGCCCCAGCATTTT; CDR3 protein: CASGLPGQGNQPQHF
V gene: TRBV27; clone size: NA; D gene: TRBD1; J gene: TRBJ2-5; CDR3 DNA: TGTGCCAGCAGTTCCAGGGGGCGGGAGACCCAGTACTTC; CDR3 protein: CASSSRGRETQYF
V gene: TRBV30; clone size: NA; D gene: TRBD2; J gene: TRBJ2-1; CDR3 DNA: TGTGCCTGGAGTACTAGCGGGGGGTATGAGCAGTTCTTC; CDR3 protein: CAWSTSGGYEQFF
V gene: TRBV5-4; clone size: NA; D gene: TRBD2; J gene: TRBJ2-2; CDR3 DNA: TGTGCCAGCAGCACTAGCGCCGGGGAGCTGTTTTTT; CDR3 protein: CASSTSAGELFF